At least ten counts were recorded for the clone carrying this TCR beta chain. Its antigen is undetermined. In a library made to pick up alpha chains, this beta chain is a stray read with a size that means little. V lost 2 bases and J lost 12; bases outside the gene matches: 7. The CDR3 length is 13 residues. CDR1 MNHEY and CDR2 SMNVEV come from the germline V gene (reference sequence). Time point: sample taken at primary tumor resection. Sequencing of whole RNA from tumor, nontumor lung or frozen PBMC involved no sorting. This record comes from a study of spatial heterogeneity in lung cancer. Study-wide context: Counts of TCR transcripts in tumor regions correlated strongly with a matched bulk RNA-seq T cell module score. Study-wide points: Ubiquitous and regional nonsynonymous mutation counts were tracked by ubiquitous and regional expanded TCR counts, respectively. It was found that expanded intratumoral alpha and beta TCR counts tracked tumor mutation counts.

Every cDNA TCR molecule received its own unique molecular identifier. TCRdb redid the calling of the 5' RACE reads with MiXCR, one entry per CDR3 protein. The sample shows 15,000 or so distinct CDR3 sequences, approximately 4.8% of them seen only once. The starting material was lung tumor tissue, obtained at surgery. The V gene is TRBV27, the J gene TRBJ2-1, with TRBD1 identical over 7 bases. The sequence came from a female donor with early-stage non-small cell lung cancer. The CDR3 region has the DNA TGTGCCAGCAGTTTAACCCGACAGGGCTGGCAGTTCTTC. This sequence encodes CASSLTRQGWQFF.